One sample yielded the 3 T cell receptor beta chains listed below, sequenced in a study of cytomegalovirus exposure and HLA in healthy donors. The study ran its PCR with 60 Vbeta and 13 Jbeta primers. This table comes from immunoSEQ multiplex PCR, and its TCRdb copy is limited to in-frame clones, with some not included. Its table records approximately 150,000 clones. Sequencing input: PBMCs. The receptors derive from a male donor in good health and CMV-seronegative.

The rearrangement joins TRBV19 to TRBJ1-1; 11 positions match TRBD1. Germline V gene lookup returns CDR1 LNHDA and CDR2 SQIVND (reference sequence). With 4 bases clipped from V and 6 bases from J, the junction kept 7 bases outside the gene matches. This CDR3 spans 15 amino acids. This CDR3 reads CASSKRTGGDPEAFF. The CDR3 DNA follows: TGTGCCAGTAGTAAACGGACAGGGGGCGACCCTGAAGCTTTCTTT.

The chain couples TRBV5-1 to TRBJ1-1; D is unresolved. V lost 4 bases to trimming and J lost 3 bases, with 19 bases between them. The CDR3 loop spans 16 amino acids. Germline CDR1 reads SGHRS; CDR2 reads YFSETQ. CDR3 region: CASSRTGSPGDTEAFF. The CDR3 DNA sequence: TGCGCCAGCAGCCGGACGGGATCTCCGGGAGACACTGAAGCTTTCTTT. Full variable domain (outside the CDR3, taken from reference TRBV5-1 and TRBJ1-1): KAGVTQTPRYLIKTRGQQVTLSCSPISGHRSVSWYQQTPGQGLQFLFEYFSETQRNKGNFPGRFSGRQFSNSRSEMNVSTLELGDSALYLCASSRTGSPGDTEAFFGQGTRLTVV.

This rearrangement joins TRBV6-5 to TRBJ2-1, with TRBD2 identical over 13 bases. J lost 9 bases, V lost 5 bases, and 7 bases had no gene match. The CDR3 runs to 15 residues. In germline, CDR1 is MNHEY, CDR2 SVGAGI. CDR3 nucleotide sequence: TGTGCCAGCAGTAGAGGACTAGCGGGAGTTGCTGAGCAGTTCTTC. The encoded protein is CASSRGLAGVAEQFF.